The 9 T cell receptor beta chains below come from one sample, sequenced in a study of T cells in Graves' hyperthyroidism and ophthalmopathy. Amplification of TCR beta CDR3 regions was performed using RNA transcripts as template. During a first-round RT-PCR of the TCR CDR3, the HTBI primer set was used. TCRdb re-called the multiplex PCR reads with MiXCR, one entry per CDR3 protein. The data hold 280,000 or so distinct CDR3 sequences, with about 16% observed a single time. What was sequenced was blood. The receptors originated from a woman in her 50s with Graves' hyperthyroidism that later progressed to Graves' ophthalmopathy.

In its sample, this clonotype was seen many times. The CDR3 spells CASSASVQPQHF. DNA for the CDR3: TGTGCCAGCAGTGCCTCCGTTCAGCCCCAGCATTTT. This chain connects TRBV28 to TRBJ1-5; D is ambiguous. Trimming removed 5 bases at V and 6 bases at J, with 8 bases between. Germline V gene lookup returns CDR1 MDHEN and CDR2 SYDVKM. The CDR3 is 12 residues long.

As for this clonotype: A much larger clone differs by one base, so this may be a read error. This is likely a read error, given that the CDR3 carries no conserved phenylalanine or tryptophan at its end. J is TRBJ2-7 and V is TRBV6-5, with a weak D call TRBD2 (5 bases). Trimming left V 2 bases short and J 3 bases short, with 8 bases between. The CDR3 extends over 13 amino acids. Per the germline V gene, CDR1 is MNHEY and CDR2 is SVGAGI. For the CDR3, the DNA is TGTGCCAGCAGTTACGGGAGTAACTACGAGCAGTACCTC. Translated, it gives CASSYGSNYEQYL.

This clonotype was picked up many times. V gene TRBV18 combines with J gene TRBJ2-1; no definite D call. Deletions cut 0 bases from V and 4 bases from J, with 13 bases between. This CDR3 is 16 amino acids long. The germline CDR1 and CDR2 sequences are KGHSH and LQKENI. CDR3 loop: CASSPPGGLVYNEQFF. The CDR3 DNA follows: TGTGCCAGCTCACCACCCGGTGGGCTAGTTTACAATGAGCAGTTCTTC.

V and J are TRBV27 and TRBJ2-2; TRBD2 matches 11 bases. This CDR3 comprises 13 residues. Looked up from germline, CDR1 is MNHEY and CDR2 is SMNVEV (reference sequence). V was pared by 9 bases and J by 7 bases, with 4 bases of the junction left unmatched. The CDR3 DNA is TGTGCCAGTACTAGCGGGAGCCTCGGGGAGCTGTTTTTT. Translating gives CASTSGSLGELFF.

This clonotype was observed many times. The CDR3 DNA sequence: TGTGCCAGCAGCTTAGATAGGACTAGCGGGCCTCGGGATGAGCAGTTCTTC. This sequence encodes CASSLDRTSGPRDEQFF. This chain connects TRBV7-9 to TRBJ2-1, with TRBD2 matching over 11 bases. Germline V gives CDR1 SEHNR, CDR2 FQNEAQ (reference sequence). With V trimmed by 1 base and J by 8 bases, 10 bases remained unmatched. The CDR3 loop spans 17 amino acids. The full variable domain, rest sourced from reference TRBV7-9 and TRBJ2-1, is DTGVSQNPRHKITKRGQNVTFRCDPISEHNRLYWYRQTLGQGPEFLTYFQNEAQLEKSRLLSDRFSAERPKGSFSTLEIQRTEQGDSAMYLCASSLDRTSGPRDEQFFGPGTRLTVL.

V gene TRBV11-2 combines with J gene TRBJ2-1, with 9 bases fitting TRBD2. Trimming took 0 bases from V and 3 from J; bases not matched to a gene: 6. The CDR3 is made up of 17 amino acids. Germline loops: CDR1 SGHAT, CDR2 FQNNGV. The CDR3 DNA follows: TGTGCCAGCAGCTTAGATCACAGCGGGAGGATCTACAATGAGCAGTTCTTC. It encodes CASSLDHSGRIYNEQFF.

This chain uses TRBV5-1 with TRBJ2-4; D unresolved. CDR3 length: 15 amino acids. Germline-derived CDR1 and CDR2 are SGHRS and YFSETQ. Trimming cost V 4 bases and J 2 bases, with 13 bases left between them. CDR3 region: CASSDLRVTKNIQYF. CDR3 nucleotides: TGCGCCAGCAGCGATCTCCGGGTAACCAAAAACATTCAGTACTTC.

This rearrangement joins TRBV10-3 to TRBJ2-1, with D hard to call. The DNA end favors TRBJ2-7, so the J call may be wrong. CDR3 size: 14 residues. The germline CDR1 and CDR2 sequences are ENHRY and SYGVKD. The CDR3 nucleotides are TGTGCCATCAGTGAGAGGTACGGTAGGAATGAGCAGTACTTC. This encodes CAISERYGRNEQYF.

The sample holds many counts of this clonotype. V gene TRBV28 combines with J gene TRBJ2-7, with D perhaps TRBD2 (6 bases). Trimming left V 6 bases short and J 6 bases short, with 15 bases between. The CDR3 contains 13 residues. Per germline, CDR1 MDHEN and CDR2 SYDVKM. Here the CDR3 reads CASSPPGRGEQYF. The CDR3 DNA sequence: TGTGCCAGCAGCCCACCCGGGAGAGGCGAGCAGTACTTC.